Shown below are 27 T cell receptor beta chains from a single sample sequenced in a study of shared clonotypes between healthy human individuals. TCRdb keeps only in-frame clones here, not all; method: immunoSEQ multiplex PCR. The sample consists of about 680,000 clones, approximately 90% of them appearing once. The naive CD8 population came from CD45RO-negative cells selected for CCR7, without terminally differentiated effector memory CD45RA+ cells. The specimen sequenced was naive CD8+ T cells sorted from blood. The receptors derive from a man in his thirties or forties in good health.

The chain combines TRBV19 with TRBJ2-1, with 13 bases fitting TRBD2. Germline loops: CDR1 LNHDA, CDR2 SQIVND (reference sequence). CDR3 length: 17 amino acids. Trimming took 10 bases from V and 6 from J; bases not matched to a gene: 15. CDR3 DNA: TGTGCCACTAACCCAGCCCCACTAGCGGGAGGGACCAATGAGCAGTTCTTC. Its protein product is CATNPAPLAGGTNEQFF.

This chain connects TRBV28 to TRBJ2-7; 8 bases line up with TRBD2. The CDR3 length is 14 residues. V lost 6 bases to trimming and J lost 2 bases; unmatched junction nucleotides: 6. CDR1 and CDR2 (germline): MDHEN, SYDVKM. The CDR3 loop is CASRTSAYPYEQYF. CDR3 sequence (DNA): TGTGCCAGCAGGACTAGCGCCTACCCCTACGAGCAGTACTTC.

The chain recombines TRBV13 with TRBJ2-3; 7 nucleotides agree with TRBD2. This CDR3 contains 17 residues. Germline trimming cut 4 bases from V and 2 bases from J; bases unmatched to any gene: 12. The germline gives CDR1 PRHDT, CDR2 FYEKMQ (reference sequence). Here the CDR3 DNA reads TGTGCCAGCAGCTCCTCCTCCGGGGCGGGAGACACAGATACGCAGTATTTT. Its translation is CASSSSSGAGDTDTQYF.

This clone was detected only once. The chain links TRBV18 to TRBJ2-7; D is perhaps TRBD2 (7 bases). The CDR3 runs to 15 residues. V was cut by 2 bases and J by 2 bases, with 13 bases left in between. Germline assignment: CDR1 KGHSH and CDR2 LQKENI. CDR3 protein: CASSPYGGPTYEQYF. DNA of the CDR3: TGTGCCAGCTCACCATACGGGGGGCCCACCTACGAGCAGTACTTC. The full variable domain, in which reference TRBV18 and TRBJ2-7 provide the parts outside the CDR3, is NAGVMQNPRHLVRRRGQEARLRCSPMKGHSHVYWYRQLPEEGLKFMVYLQKENIIDESGMPKERFSAEFPKEGPSILRIQQVVRGDSAAYFCASSPYGGPTYEQYFGPGTRLTVT.

This CDR3 reads CASSDRRHEQYF. The CDR3 DNA reads as TGTGCCAGCAGTGACAGGCGCCACGAGCAGTACTTC. V is TRBV6-7 and J is TRBJ2-7, with D possibly TRBD1 on 6 matching bases. TRBV6-7 is labeled an ORF, and its function is uncertain. The V end was cut by 5 bases, the J end by 5 bases, with 10 bases between. This CDR3 comprises 12 residues.

The rearrangement uses TRBV14 and TRBJ2-7; D possibly corresponds to TRBD1 (6 bases). The germline V gene encodes CDR1 SGHDN and CDR2 FVKESK. The CDR3 sequence is 15 residues long. The V and J ends lost 0 bases and 7 bases respectively, with 16 bases between them. CDR3 region: CASSQEGRGSGEQYF. CDR3 sequence (DNA): TGTGCCAGCAGCCAAGAGGGCAGGGGCTCGGGTGAGCAGTACTTC.

This chain uses TRBV27 with TRBJ1-1; possibly TRBD1 for D (5 bases). Germline values: CDR1 MNHEY, CDR2 SMNVEV (reference sequence). This CDR3 comprises 11 residues. The germline V and J ends were trimmed by 5 bases and 8 bases, with 9 bases remaining between them. The CDR3 is CASSRGREAFF. The CDR3 DNA reads as TGTGCCAGCAGTCGGGGCAGAGAAGCTTTCTTT.

Only one count was recorded for this clone. This sequence joins TRBV9 and TRBJ2-7; D remains unclear. CDR1 and CDR2 (germline): SGDLS, YYNGEE. This CDR3 is 15 amino acids long. Trimming took 3 bases from V and 2 from J, leaving 15 bases between them. CDR3 protein: CASSATSSRPYEQYF. As DNA, the CDR3 is TGTGCCAGCAGCGCCACATCTTCGAGGCCCTACGAGCAGTACTTC. The full variable domain, with the rest looked up from reference TRBV9 and TRBJ2-7, is DSGVTQTPKHLITATGQRVTLRCSPRSGDLSVYWYQQSLDQGLQFLIQYYNGEERAKGNILERFSAQQFPDLHSELNLSSLELGDSALYFCASSATSSRPYEQYFGPGTRLTVT.

This chain connects TRBV29-1 to TRBJ2-7; D not resolved. The length of the CDR3 is 12 residues. Germline assignment: CDR1 SQVTM and CDR2 ANQGSEA. V dropped 4 bases and J dropped 0 bases, with 7 bases sitting between them. The CDR3 reads CSVVSTSYEQYF. CDR3 bases: TGCAGCGTTGTATCGACCTCCTACGAGCAGTACTTC.

The chain employs TRBV5-1 and TRBJ2-5; perhaps D is TRBD1 or TRBD2 (5 bases each). Trimming took 1 base from V and 3 from J, leaving 10 bases between them. The CDR3 runs to 14 residues. Germline CDR1 and CDR2: SGHRS and YFSETQ. The CDR3 nucleotides are TGCGCCAGCAGCTTGCTAGGGGACGAAGAGACCCAGTACTTC. Encoded protein: CASSLLGDEETQYF.

This clone occurred a few times. The chain has TRBV5-4 and TRBJ2-1, with D possibly matching TRBD2 (6 bases). Trimming stripped 4 bases from V and 4 bases from J, with 12 bases between. Germline CDR1 is SGHNT and CDR2 is YYREEE (reference sequence). This CDR3 spans 14 amino acids. The chain's CDR3 is CASSEVGGYNEQFF. The CDR3 DNA is TGTGCCAGCAGCGAGGTCGGGGGATACAATGAGCAGTTCTTC.

CDR3 nucleotide sequence: TGTGCCAGCAGCCCTAGGGCGACAGCCACCACAGATACGCAGTATTTT. Encoded protein: CASSPRATATTDTQYF. This chain joins TRBV9 and TRBJ2-3; the D gene is possibly TRBD1 (5 bases). The V and J ends lost 4 bases and 2 bases respectively, with 17 bases between them. This CDR3 region has 16 residues. Germline V lookup: CDR1 SGDLS, CDR2 YYNGEE.

This sequence joins TRBV7-6 and TRBJ2-3; TRBD2 matches 13 bases. There are 20 residues in the CDR3. Per germline, CDR1 SGHVS and CDR2 FNYEAQ. The V gene end was trimmed by 4 bases and the J gene end by 2 bases; junction bases not matched to a gene: 15. DNA for the CDR3: TGTGCCAGCAGCTCCCTCCTCGGGACTAGCGGGATGGTCAACACAGATACGCAGTATTTT. Translating gives CASSSLLGTSGMVNTDTQYF.

This clone showed up just once. This chain uses TRBV15 with TRBJ1-1; D gene ambiguous. Germline assignment: CDR1 LNHNV and CDR2 YYDKDF (reference sequence). The germline V and J ends were trimmed by 5 bases and 11 bases, with 12 bases remaining between them. The CDR3 contains 11 residues. DNA for the CDR3: TGTGCCACCAGCGGACTAATTGGGGCTTTCTTT. Residues: CATSGLIGAFF.

V and J are TRBV5-4 and TRBJ2-7, with 8 positions matching TRBD2. The length of the CDR3 is 14 residues. Trimming cost V 4 bases and J 2 bases; bases outside gene matches: 5. Germline CDR1 reads SGHNT; CDR2 reads YYREEE (reference sequence). CDR3 region: CASSVAGGAYEQYF. The CDR3 DNA reads TGTGCCAGCAGCGTGGCGGGGGGCGCCTACGAGCAGTACTTC.

The chain links TRBV5-5 to TRBJ2-3, with D unresolved. Looked up from germline, CDR1 is SGHKS and CDR2 is YYEKEE (reference sequence). This CDR3 has 17 residues. V dropped 0 bases and J dropped 2 bases, with 16 bases sitting between them. This CDR3 reads CASSLENATLITDTQYF. The CDR3 nucleotides read TGTGCCAGCAGCTTGGAGAACGCGACTCTAATCACAGATACGCAGTATTTT.

The chain has TRBV13 and TRBJ2-7; D remains unclear. This CDR3 spans 13 amino acids. CDR1 PRHDT and CDR2 FYEKMQ come from the germline V gene (reference sequence). The germline V and J ends were trimmed by 1 base and 3 bases, with 7 bases remaining between them. CDR3 sequence: CASSLEASYEQYF. For the CDR3, the DNA is TGTGCCAGCAGCTTAGAGGCCAGCTACGAGCAGTACTTC.

V and J are TRBV30 and TRBJ2-3; D possibly matches TRBD1 or TRBD2 (5 bases each). CDR3 size: 14 residues. V shed 7 bases and J shed 0 bases, with 14 bases lying between them. Germline values: CDR1 GTSNPN, CDR2 SVGIG (reference sequence). The chain's CDR3 is CALQWGGSTDTQYF. As DNA, the CDR3 is TGTGCCTTACAGTGGGGCGGGAGCACAGATACGCAGTATTTT.

The chain couples TRBV6-5 to TRBJ2-3, with 12 bases identical to TRBD2. The CDR3 totals 15 residues. Germline V gene sequence: CDR1 MNHEY, CDR2 SVGAGI. The junction had 0 bases not matched to a gene; V was cut back by 2 bases and J by 3 bases. The CDR3: CASSYGTSGTDTQYF. The CDR3 nucleotides are TGTGCCAGCAGTTACGGGACTAGCGGGACAGATACGCAGTATTTT.

The chain couples TRBV6-1 to TRBJ2-7; D gene ambiguous. The CDR3 is 12 amino acids. The germline V gene has CDR1 MNHNS and CDR2 SASEGT. V was cut by 1 base and J by 2 bases, with 3 bases left in between. CDR3 coding DNA: TGTGCCAGCAGTGAAGTACCCTACGAGCAGTACTTC. As protein: CASSEVPYEQYF.

This clone is a singleton in its sample. The rearrangement uses TRBV7-9 and TRBJ2-2, with TRBD2 matching over 7 bases. Germline trimming cut 3 bases from V and 5 bases from J; bases unmatched to any gene: 6. CDR1 and CDR2 from the germline V gene are SEHNR and FQNEAQ (reference sequence). This CDR3 has 15 residues. The CDR3 region is CASSFVGGPTGELFF. In DNA, the CDR3 is TGTGCCAGCAGCTTCGTGGGAGGGCCGACCGGGGAGCTGTTTTTT.

The rearrangement links TRBV4-3 to TRBJ2-3; D is undetermined. Germline values: CDR1 LGHNA, CDR2 YSLEER. Trimming left V 1 base short and J 6 bases short, with 2 bases between. The CDR3 is 11 amino acids. CDR3 DNA: TGCGCCAGCAGCCAAGCTGATACGCAGTATTTT. This gives the protein CASSQADTQYF.

The chain combines TRBV7-9 with TRBJ2-3; no firm D call. Germline loops: CDR1 SEHNR, CDR2 FQNEAQ (reference sequence). The CDR3 covers 12 residues. The V and J ends lost 5 bases and 3 bases respectively, with 6 bases between them. CDR3 nucleotide sequence: TGTGCCAGCAGCCAAAATACAGATACGCAGTATTTT. Translation gives CASSQNTDTQYF.

The V call is TRBV27, the J call TRBJ2-1; possible D gene TRBD2, 6 bases. The length of the CDR3 is 15 residues. The germline V gene encodes CDR1 MNHEY and CDR2 SMNVEV (reference sequence). V lost 3 bases and J lost 10, with 19 bases in between. Here the CDR3 reads CASSLEDSGRGEQFF. Written as DNA, the CDR3 is TGTGCCAGCAGTTTGGAGGACTCGGGCCGGGGGGAGCAGTTCTTC.

The chain employs TRBV9 and TRBJ2-7, with D possibly TRBD1 on 6 matching bases. CDR1 and CDR2 from the germline V gene are SGDLS and YYNGEE. The CDR3 loop spans 16 amino acids. V gave up 4 bases and J gave up 1 base, with 18 bases separating them. CDR3: CASSSPRAGASYEQYF. DNA of the CDR3: TGTGCCAGCAGCTCCCCCCGGGCAGGGGCTTCCTACGAGCAGTACTTC.

The V call is TRBV7-7, the J call TRBJ2-7, with 7 bases identical to TRBD1. The CDR3 loop spans 15 amino acids. Germline V gives CDR1 SSHAT, CDR2 FNYEAQ (reference sequence). Trimming cost V 1 base and J 7 bases; bases outside gene matches: 10. CDR3: CASSLGVGQGEEQYF. CDR3 coding DNA: TGTGCCAGCAGCTTAGGCGTGGGGCAGGGGGAAGAGCAGTACTTC.

CDR3 sequence reads: CASSKRGLGNQPQHF. In nucleotides, the CDR3 is TGTGCCAGCAGTAAAAGGGGGTTGGGCAATCAGCCCCAGCATTTT. The chain has TRBV27 and TRBJ1-5; the D gene is possibly TRBD1 (6 bases). The germline CDR1 and CDR2 sequences are MNHEY and SMNVEV (reference sequence). Trimming stripped 5 bases from V and 2 bases from J, with 13 bases between. The CDR3 spans 15 residues.